A single sample gave rise to the 22 T cell receptor beta chains below, sequenced in a study of blood T cell repertoires in COVID-19. The method was immunoSEQ multiplex PCR; TCRdb's version includes in-frame clones alone and lacks a portion of them. The sample holds some 80,000 clones, roughly 89% seen once. Sequences were obtained from peripheral blood. The receptor set was obtained from a man between 50 and 59 years old with acute or convalescent COVID-19.

The chain uses TRBV24-1 and TRBJ2-3, with 9 nucleotides matching TRBD2. Germline values: CDR1 KGHDR, CDR2 SFDVKD. The trim removed 6 bases at V and 6 bases at J, leaving 9 bases unmatched. This CDR3 region has 15 residues. This CDR3 reads CATSPGLAITDTQYF. The CDR3 DNA is TGTGCCACCAGTCCGGGACTAGCCATTACGGATACGCAGTATTTT.

The V call is TRBV10-2, the J call TRBJ1-1; no firm D call. V lost 3 bases and J lost 2, with 13 bases in between. Germline V gene data show CDR1 as WSHSY and CDR2 as SAAADI. The CDR3 consists of 15 residues. The CDR3: CASSDPGGENTEAFF. The CDR3 DNA reads as TGCGCCAGCAGTGACCCGGGAGGAGAAAACACTGAAGCTTTCTTT.

The chain joins TRBV7-3 to TRBJ1-6; TRBD1 might be the D (6 bases). CDR1 SGHTA and CDR2 FQGTGA come from the germline V gene. The CDR3 is 13 amino acids. V was clipped by 5 bases and J by 7 bases, with 9 bases between them. The CDR3 DNA sequence: TGTGCCAGCAGCCCAGGACAGAATTCACCCCTCCACTTT. Translation gives CASSPGQNSPLHF.

The chain recombines TRBV10-3 with TRBJ2-1; perhaps TRBD1 as D (5 bases). V was clipped by 4 bases and J by 10 bases, with 11 bases between them. The CDR3 spans 12 residues. CDR1 and CDR2 (germline): ENHRY, SYGVKD. CDR3 in amino acids: CAISASPGEQFF. The DNA of the CDR3 is TGTGCCATCAGTGCCTCGCCAGGGGAGCAGTTCTTC.

This chain links TRBV19 with TRBJ1-6; D call uncertain. Germline V gene sequence: CDR1 LNHDA, CDR2 SQIVND (reference sequence). The CDR3 covers 17 residues. V gave up 3 bases and J gave up 10 bases, with 22 bases separating them. This CDR3 reads CASSMYLSAGFDSPLHF. The CDR3 nucleotides are TGTGCCAGTAGTATGTATCTCTCGGCCGGGTTCGACTCACCCCTCCACTTT.

This clone was seen only once. J is TRBJ2-7 and V is TRBV9, with unresolved D. Between the trimmed V and J ends, which lost 0 bases and 2 bases, there was a span of 12 bases. The germline CDR1 and CDR2 sequences are SGDLS and YYNGEE. This CDR3 contains 15 residues. CDR3 sequence (DNA): TGTGCCAGCAGCGTAGGGAACAGCTACACCTACGAGCAGTACTTC. Its protein product is CASSVGNSYTYEQYF. The full variable domain, completed using reference TRBV9 and TRBJ2-7, is DSGVTQTPKHLITATGQRVTLRCSPRSGDLSVYWYQQSLDQGLQFLIQYYNGEERAKGNILERFSAQQFPDLHSELNLSSLELGDSALYFCASSVGNSYTYEQYFGPGTRLTVT.

The gene calls are TRBV7-2 and TRBJ2-1, with 8 positions matching TRBD2. This CDR3 comprises 12 residues. After removal of 3 bases from V and 12 bases from J, the junction contained 4 bases not matched to a gene. CDR1 SGHTA and CDR2 FQGNSA come from the germline V gene. CDR3 nucleotide sequence: TGTGCCAGCAGCTTTAATCGGGAGGGGCAGTTCTTC. Its translation is CASSFNREGQFF. Drawing the rest from reference TRBV7-2 and TRBJ2-1, the complete variable domain is GAGVSQSPSNKVTEKGKDVELRCDPISGHTALYWYRQSLGQGLEFLIYFQGNSAPDKSGLPSDRFSAERTGGSVSTLTIQRTQQEDSAVYLCASSFNREGQFFGPGTRLTVL.

The CDR3, as DNA: TGTGCCAGCAGCCTCAAGGAGGGCCACCAAGAGACCCAGTACTTC. Amino acids: CASSLKEGHQETQYF. The chain uses TRBV4-2 and TRBJ2-5; weak D call: TRBD2 (6 bases). Germline assignment: CDR1 LGHNA and CDR2 YNFKEQ. The CDR3 is 15 amino acids. V lost 4 bases and J 0 bases, leaving 12 bases between the germline ends.

The chain combines TRBV5-6 with TRBJ2-7; tentatively, D is TRBD1 (5 bases). CDR1 and CDR2 from the germline V gene are SGHDT and YYEEEE. Trimming left V 0 bases short and J 8 bases short, with 15 bases between. CDR3 length: 14 residues. The DNA of the CDR3 is TGTGCCAGCAGCTTGGGGGGCTATGGTGGTAAGCAGTACTTC. Translating gives CASSLGGYGGKQYF.

The rearrangement uses TRBV7-8 and TRBJ2-5; 9 bases map to TRBD2. V was clipped by 3 bases and J by 5 bases; unmatched bases: 7. In germline, CDR1 is SGHVS, CDR2 FQNEAQ. The CDR3 has 15 amino acids. CDR3 nucleotides: TGTGCCAGCAGCTTCACCTTAGCGGGAGCGGAGACCCAGTACTTC. It is translated as CASSFTLAGAETQYF.

V usage is TRBV28 and J usage is TRBJ1-1; a weak D match, TRBD1 (6 bases). CDR3 length equals 12 residues. Trimming took off 7 bases at V and 5 bases at J, with 11 bases between the two ends. Germline V gene lookup returns CDR1 MDHEN and CDR2 SYDVKM. CDR3 nucleotides: TGTGCCAGCAACAGGGAAGGGACTGAAGCTTTCTTT. Protein: CASNREGTEAFF.

The chain joins TRBV4-3 to TRBJ2-1; tentative D call: TRBD2 (5 bases). This CDR3 has 15 amino acids. Germline V gene data show CDR1 as LGHNA and CDR2 as YSLEER. V was pared by 0 bases and J by 7 bases, with 13 bases between. CDR3 nucleotides: TGCGCCAGCAGCCAAGATGAAGGACTCTTAAATGAGCAGTTCTTC. Residues: CASSQDEGLLNEQFF.

V gene TRBV30 combines with J gene TRBJ1-4, with a weak D call TRBD1 (6 bases). V lost 0 bases and J 5 bases, leaving 10 bases between the germline ends. From germline, CDR1 is GTSNPN and CDR2 SVGIG (reference sequence). CDR3 length: 14 amino acids. CDR3 sequence reads: CAWSVVQGNEKLFF. Here the CDR3 DNA reads TGTGCCTGGAGTGTTGTACAGGGAAATGAAAAACTGTTTTTT.

The V and J genes are TRBV4-3 and TRBJ1-6, with D possibly matching TRBD1 (6 bases). This CDR3 is 14 amino acids long. Germline-derived CDR1 and CDR2 are LGHNA and YSLEER. V was clipped by 4 bases and J by 5 bases, with 9 bases between them. CDR3 residues: CASSRGQDNSPLHF. CDR3 DNA: TGCGCCAGCAGCCGGGGACAAGATAATTCACCCCTCCACTTT.

V gene TRBV6-5 combines with J gene TRBJ1-1, with D possibly being TRBD1 (5 bases). The V gene lost 2 bases and the J gene lost 10 bases, with 11 bases spanning the gap. The CDR3 is 12 residues long. CDR1 and CDR2 (germline): MNHEY, SVGAGI. The CDR3 nucleotides read TGTGCCAGCAGTTACCAGGACAAGGGAGCTTTCTTT. It specifies CASSYQDKGAFF.

The CDR3 DNA is TGTGCCAGCAGTTACTCGAGATCCTATGGCTACACCTTC. The encoded protein is CASSYSRSYGYTF. This chain links TRBV6-5 with TRBJ1-2; no firm D call. Trimming shortened V by 0 bases and J by 4 bases, and 6 bases separated the two germline ends. This CDR3 comprises 13 residues. Germline V gene sequence: CDR1 MNHEY, CDR2 SVGAGI.

The chain carries TRBV9 and TRBJ2-1; 11 positions agree with TRBD2. Germline CDR1 is SGDLS and CDR2 is YYNGEE. The length of the CDR3 is 14 residues. Trimming took 1 base from V and 8 from J; bases not matched to a gene: 2. In DNA, the CDR3 is TGTGCCAGCAGCGTACTAGCGGGAGGCGATGAGCAGTTCTTC. This encodes CASSVLAGGDEQFF. Filled out from reference TRBV9 and TRBJ2-1, the complete variable domain reads DSGVTQTPKHLITATGQRVTLRCSPRSGDLSVYWYQQSLDQGLQFLIQYYNGEERAKGNILERFSAQQFPDLHSELNLSSLELGDSALYFCASSVLAGGDEQFFGPGTRLTVL.

The CDR3 reads CASSSAGTSSYEQYF. The CDR3 DNA is TGTGCCAGCAGCTCCGCCGGGACTAGCTCCTACGAGCAGTACTTC. The chain uses TRBV6-2 or TRBV6-3 and TRBJ2-7; 8 positions agree with TRBD2. The junction had 7 bases not matched to a gene; V was cut back by 6 bases and J by 0 bases. This CDR3 has 15 amino acids. The germline V gene encodes CDR1 MNHEY and CDR2 SVGEGT.

V is TRBV9 and J is TRBJ2-3, with 9 bases fitting TRBD2. The germline gives CDR1 SGDLS, CDR2 YYNGEE. V was clipped by 4 bases and J by 2 bases; unmatched bases: 11. This CDR3 is built from 17 residues. CDR3: CASSPRGSGGHTDTQYF. The CDR3 DNA is TGTGCCAGCAGCCCTAGGGGTAGCGGGGGCCACACAGATACGCAGTATTTT.

The chain carries TRBV19 and TRBJ2-3; D uncertain. CDR3 size: 13 residues. Per the germline V gene, CDR1 is LNHDA and CDR2 is SQIVND (reference sequence). V shed 6 bases and J shed 3 bases, with 10 bases lying between them. The CDR3 DNA is TGTGCCAGTAGCCCTATGCTTACAGATACGCAGTATTTT. It is translated as CASSPMLTDTQYF.

The chain links TRBV5-4 to TRBJ2-3; D perhaps matches TRBD2 (6 bases). The length of the CDR3 is 16 residues. V lost 4 bases and J lost 2, with 17 bases in between. Germline CDR1 is SGHNT and CDR2 is YYREEE (reference sequence). The CDR3 DNA follows: TGTGCCAGCAGCACCCCCCTGCGGGGTAACACAGATACGCAGTATTTT. This gives the protein CASSTPLRGNTDTQYF.

Here the CDR3 reads CASSLNLAGYTF. The CDR3 DNA follows: TGTGCCAGCAGTTTGAACCTGGCTGGCTACACCTTC. The V and J genes are TRBV12-3 or TRBV12-4 and TRBJ1-2; unclear D gene. V was trimmed by 3 bases and J by 7 bases, leaving 9 bases between them. CDR3 length: 12 residues.